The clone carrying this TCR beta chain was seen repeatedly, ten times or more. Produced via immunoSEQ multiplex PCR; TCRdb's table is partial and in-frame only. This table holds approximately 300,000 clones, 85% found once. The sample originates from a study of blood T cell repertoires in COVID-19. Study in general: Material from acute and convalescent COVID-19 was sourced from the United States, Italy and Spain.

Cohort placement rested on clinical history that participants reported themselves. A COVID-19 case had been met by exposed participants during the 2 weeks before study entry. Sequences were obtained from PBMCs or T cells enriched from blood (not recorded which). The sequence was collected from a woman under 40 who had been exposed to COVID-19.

The CDR3 region is CASSSLTGGTEAFF. DNA for the CDR3: TGCGCCAGCAGCTCGCTAACAGGGGGCACTGAAGCTTTCTTT. This chain joins TRBV5-1 and TRBJ1-1; 8 positions match TRBD1. The CDR3 runs to 14 residues. The ends lost 3 bases at V and 4 bases at J; junction bases unmatched: 5. CDR1 is SGHRS, CDR2 YFSETQ, per germline.